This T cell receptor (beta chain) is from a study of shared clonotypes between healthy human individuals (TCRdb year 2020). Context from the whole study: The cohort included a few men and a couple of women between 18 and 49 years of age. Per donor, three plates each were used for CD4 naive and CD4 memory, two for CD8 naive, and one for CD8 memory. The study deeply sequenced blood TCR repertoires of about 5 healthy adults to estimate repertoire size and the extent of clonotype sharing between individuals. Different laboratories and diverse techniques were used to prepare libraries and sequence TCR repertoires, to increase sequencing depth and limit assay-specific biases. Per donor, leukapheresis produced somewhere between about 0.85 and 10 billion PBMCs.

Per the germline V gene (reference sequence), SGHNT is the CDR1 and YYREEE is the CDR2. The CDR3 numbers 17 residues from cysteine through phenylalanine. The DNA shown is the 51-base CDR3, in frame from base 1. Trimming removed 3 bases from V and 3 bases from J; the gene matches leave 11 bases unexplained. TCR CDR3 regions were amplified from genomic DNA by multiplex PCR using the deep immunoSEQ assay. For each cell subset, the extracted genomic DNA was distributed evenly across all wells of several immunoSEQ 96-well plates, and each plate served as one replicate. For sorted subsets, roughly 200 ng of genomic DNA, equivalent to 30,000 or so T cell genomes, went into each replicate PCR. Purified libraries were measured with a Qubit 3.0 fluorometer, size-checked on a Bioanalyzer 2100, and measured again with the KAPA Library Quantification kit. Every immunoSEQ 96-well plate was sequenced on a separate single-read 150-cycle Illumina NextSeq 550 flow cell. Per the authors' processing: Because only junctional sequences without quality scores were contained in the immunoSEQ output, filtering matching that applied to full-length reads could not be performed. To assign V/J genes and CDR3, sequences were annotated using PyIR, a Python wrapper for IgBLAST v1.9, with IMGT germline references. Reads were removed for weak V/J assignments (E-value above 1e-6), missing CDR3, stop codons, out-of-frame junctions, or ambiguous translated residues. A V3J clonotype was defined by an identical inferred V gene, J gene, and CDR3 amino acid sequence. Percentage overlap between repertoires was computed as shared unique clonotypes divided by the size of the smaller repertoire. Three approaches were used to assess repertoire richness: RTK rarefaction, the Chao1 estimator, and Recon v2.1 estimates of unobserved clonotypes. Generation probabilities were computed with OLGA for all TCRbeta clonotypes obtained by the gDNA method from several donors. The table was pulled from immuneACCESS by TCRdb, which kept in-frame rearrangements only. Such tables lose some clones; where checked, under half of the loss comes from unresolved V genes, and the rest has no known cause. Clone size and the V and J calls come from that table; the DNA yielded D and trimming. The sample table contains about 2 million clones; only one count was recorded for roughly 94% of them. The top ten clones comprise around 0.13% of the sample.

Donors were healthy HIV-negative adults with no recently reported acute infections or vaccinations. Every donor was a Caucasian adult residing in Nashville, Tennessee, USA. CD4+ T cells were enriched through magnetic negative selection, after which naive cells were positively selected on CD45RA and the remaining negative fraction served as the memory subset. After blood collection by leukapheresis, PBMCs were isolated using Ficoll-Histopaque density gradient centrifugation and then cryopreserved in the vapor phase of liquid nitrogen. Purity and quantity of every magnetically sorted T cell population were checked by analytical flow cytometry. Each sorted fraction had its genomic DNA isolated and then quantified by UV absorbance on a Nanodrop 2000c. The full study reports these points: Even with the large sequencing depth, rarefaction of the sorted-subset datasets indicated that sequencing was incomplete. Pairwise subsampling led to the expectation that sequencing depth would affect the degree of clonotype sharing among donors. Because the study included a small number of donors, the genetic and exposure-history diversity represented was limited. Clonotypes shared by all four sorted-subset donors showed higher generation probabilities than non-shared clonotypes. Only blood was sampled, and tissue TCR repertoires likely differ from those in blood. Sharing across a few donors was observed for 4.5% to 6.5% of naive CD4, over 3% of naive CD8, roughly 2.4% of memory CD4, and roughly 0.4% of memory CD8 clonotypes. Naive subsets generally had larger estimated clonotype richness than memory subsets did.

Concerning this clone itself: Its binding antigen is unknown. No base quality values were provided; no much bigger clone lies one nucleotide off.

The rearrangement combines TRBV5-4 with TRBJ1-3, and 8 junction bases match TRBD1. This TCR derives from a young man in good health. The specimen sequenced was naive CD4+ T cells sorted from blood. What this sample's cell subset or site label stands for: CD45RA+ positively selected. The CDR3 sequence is CASSSKSGGADGNTIYF. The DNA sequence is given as TGTGCCAGCAGCTCCAAATCAGGGGGCGCCGATGGAAACACCATATATTTT.